This TCR beta chain emerged from a study of T cell responses to AZD1222 COVID-19 vaccine. On this clone: The target antigen is unknown.

Method: immunoSEQ multiplex PCR; TCRdb's copy keeps in-frame clones and lacks some. The data hold approximately 94,000 clones, with about 88% observed a single time. Notes on the study in general: Donors were largely white British and mainly female; clonal diversity was possibly underestimated. No day 14 peak samples; only post-peak repertoires were characterized. Among vaccine-associated CD4 TCRs, coverage spanned spike, with dominance at 160-218 and 743-854.

With 0 bases removed from V and 2 bases from J, the gap between germline ends came to 14 bases. The CDR3 covers 17 residues. Germline V lookup: CDR1 LGHNA, CDR2 YSLEER. J is TRBJ2-1 and V is TRBV4-3, with D tentatively TRBD1 or TRBD2 (5 bases each). This sample comprised peripheral blood, obtained on day 0 of AZD1222 vaccination. The receptor comes from an adult in good health. The CDR3 DNA reads as TGCGCCAGCAGCCAAGAAGAACTAGGGGAAGCCTACAATGAGCAGTTCTTC. This translates into CASSQEELGEAYNEQFF.